This TCR beta chain was recorded in a study of shared clonotypes between healthy human individuals. Study overall: A few men and a couple of women, aged 18 to 49, were donors. General study results and limits: How much donors shared clonotypes was expected to be affected by sequencing depth. Tissues were not sampled, only blood, and their repertoires likely differ. The study generally estimated greater richness for naive than memory subsets.

Only in-frame clones appear in the TCRdb table, and some are missing; sequencing was by immunoSEQ multiplex PCR. The sample yields roughly 1,500,000 clones, under 99% seen once. Germline CDR1 and CDR2: SGHRS and YFSETQ. The CDR3 consists of 16 residues. The V and J ends lost 1 base and 6 bases, in that order; junction bases with no gene match: 7. About this clone itself: Antigen specificity is unknown.

V is TRBV5-1 and J is TRBJ2-2; 9 nucleotides match TRBD2. Sequenced input: naive CD4+ T cells sorted from blood. This sample's subset: CD45RA+ positively selected. This sequence originates from a man younger than 45 in good health. Written as DNA, the CDR3 is TGCGCCAGCAGCTTGTCCGCGGGAGGGGAGGCCGGGGAGCTGTTTTTT. Amino acid sequence: CASSLSAGGEAGELFF.